The 25 T cell receptor beta chains presented below share a single source sample, sequenced in a study of siplizumab effects on memory and regulatory T cells. TCRdb keeps only in-frame clones here, not all; method: immunoSEQ multiplex PCR. Of 85,000 to 130,000 clones in the sample, over 85% are singletons; the top ten hold 0.6% to 0.7%. Material for sequencing was Tregs sorted from blood. The receptors here all came from a human donor in good health.

The rearrangement joins TRBV6-1 to TRBJ2-7; D not resolved. Trimming took 2 bases from V and 2 from J, leaving 1 base between them. CDR1 is MNHNS, CDR2 SASEGT, per germline. This CDR3 contains 11 residues. The CDR3 region is CASSEPYEQYF. DNA for the CDR3: TGTGCCAGCAGTGAACCCTACGAGCAGTACTTC.

The V call is TRBV5-1, the J call TRBJ1-2; D is unclear. This CDR3 is built from 14 residues. V gave up 4 bases and J gave up 0 bases, with 10 bases separating them. CDR1 and CDR2 from the germline V gene are SGHRS and YFSETQ. CDR3 sequence: CASSHEPTNYGYTF. The CDR3 DNA is TGCGCCAGCAGCCACGAGCCTACTAACTATGGCTACACCTTC.

CDR3 protein: CASKVFGGGAGEQFF. The CDR3 DNA sequence: TGTGCCAGCAAGGTCTTCGGCGGGGGGGCGGGTGAGCAGTTCTTC. The V call is TRBV5-8, the J call TRBJ2-1; 9 bases map to TRBD2. The length of the CDR3 is 15 residues. The germline V gene encodes CDR1 SGHTS and CDR2 YDEGEE. V dropped 6 bases and J dropped 9; count of bases not matched to a gene: 13. The whole variable domain, remainder taken from reference TRBV5-8 and TRBJ2-1, is EAGVTQSPTHLIKTRGQQATLRCSPISGHTSVYWYQQALGLGLQFLLWYDEGEERNRGNFPPRFSGRQFPNYSSELNVNALELEDSALYLCASKVFGGGAGEQFFGPGTRLTVL.

The rearrangement joins TRBV6-5 to TRBJ2-1; 9 bases fit TRBD1. V shed 4 bases, J shed 6 bases, and the junction held 4 bases outside the gene matches. There are 14 residues in the CDR3. Germline V CDR1 and CDR2: MNHEY, SVGAGI. The CDR3: CASSFRDRVNEQFF. CDR3 nucleotide sequence: TGTGCCAGCAGTTTCCGGGACAGGGTCAATGAGCAGTTCTTC.

The chain employs TRBV4-2 and TRBJ1-5, with D hard to call. This CDR3 comprises 14 residues. V was cut by 0 bases and J by 10 bases, with 13 bases left in between. CDR1 is LGHNA, CDR2 YNFKEQ, per germline. CDR3 coding DNA: TGTGCCAGCAGCCAAGATAAGGCGGACCGTCCCCAGCATTTT. This encodes CASSQDKADRPQHF.

V usage is TRBV30 and J usage is TRBJ1-1; no clear D. Trimming removed 3 bases at V and 1 base at J, with 6 bases between. The CDR3 extends over 12 amino acids. The germline CDR1 and CDR2 sequences are GTSNPN and SVGIG (reference sequence). The CDR3 DNA reads as TGTGCCTGGAGCTATAGGAACACTGAAGCTTTCTTT. Its translation is CAWSYRNTEAFF.

CDR3 sequence reads: CASSEGPHHQRETQYF. The CDR3 coding sequence is TGTGCCAGCAGCGAGGGGCCCCACCACCAAAGAGAGACCCAGTACTTC. The rearrangement joins TRBV9 to TRBJ2-5; D may be TRBD1 (5 bases). The V and J ends lost 3 bases and 4 bases respectively, with 19 bases between them. Germline loops: CDR1 SGDLS, CDR2 YYNGEE. This CDR3 comprises 16 residues.

This rearrangement joins TRBV6-1 to TRBJ1-2; no clear D. V was clipped by 1 base and J by 3 bases, with 12 bases between them. This CDR3 region has 15 residues. Germline CDR1 is MNHNS and CDR2 is SASEGT. The DNA for the CDR3 is TGTGCCAGCAGTGAAGGCCTTAGGAGGTACTATGGCTACACCTTC. Its translation is CASSEGLRRYYGYTF.

The rearrangement links TRBV2 to TRBJ2-4; possible D gene TRBD2, 6 bases. Germline CDR1 SNHLY, CDR2 FYNNEI. Trimming took off 3 bases at V and 0 bases at J, with 9 bases between the two ends. The CDR3 runs to 15 residues. The CDR3 reads CASSEWGLAKNIQYF. In nucleotides, the CDR3 is TGTGCCAGCAGTGAGTGGGGACTAGCCAAAAACATTCAGTACTTC.

This sequence joins TRBV11-3 and TRBJ2-2; D tentatively reads TRBD1 or TRBD2 (6 bases each). The length of the CDR3 is 16 residues. Germline values: CDR1 SGHNT, CDR2 YENEEA. Trimming took 2 bases from V and 6 from J, leaving 16 bases between them. CDR3 bases: TGTGCCAGCAGCTTATTCGGGGGCGCAGGGTCCGGGGAGCTGTTTTTT. It codes for CASSLFGGAGSGELFF.

The rearrangement links TRBV11-2 to TRBJ2-2, with 7 nucleotides matching TRBD2. This CDR3 region has 15 residues. Trimming at V came to 4 bases and at J to 6 bases, leaving 8 bases not matched to a gene. Looked up from germline, CDR1 is SGHAT and CDR2 is FQNNGV. In DNA form, the CDR3 reads TGTGCCAGCAGCTCCCGGGGACGGGAGGCCGGGGAGCTGTTTTTT. This codes for CASSSRGREAGELFF.

Only one count was recorded for this clone. V and J are TRBV5-1 and TRBJ1-1; 7 positions agree with TRBD1. The germline gives CDR1 SGHRS, CDR2 YFSETQ. V shed 3 bases and J 5 bases; nucleotides not matched to a gene: 10. The CDR3 is 15 amino acids. The CDR3 region is CASSSLAGGGTEAFF. CDR3 nucleotides: TGCGCCAGCAGCTCTTTGGCAGGGGGAGGAACTGAAGCTTTCTTT.

The V gene is TRBV18, the J gene TRBJ2-7, with 7 positions matching TRBD1. CDR1 and CDR2 (germline): KGHSH, LQKENI. V was pared by 4 bases and J by 2 bases, with 5 bases of the junction left unmatched. CDR3 size: 14 residues. CDR3 sequence (DNA): TGTGCCAGCTCACGGGACAGTGGGACCTACGAGCAGTACTTC. It encodes CASSRDSGTYEQYF.

This clone was found once. The J gene is TRBJ2-2, the V gene TRBV14; D call uncertain. The CDR3 sequence is 17 residues long. CDR1 is SGHDN and CDR2 is FVKESK in the germline V gene. Trimming left V 2 bases short and J 5 bases short, with 18 bases between. The CDR3 sequence is CASSQKGPIYRTGELFF. Written as DNA, the CDR3 is TGTGCCAGCAGCCAAAAAGGCCCTATCTACAGAACCGGGGAGCTGTTTTTT.

The rearrangement joins TRBV15 to TRBJ2-1; no definite D call. V was pared by 1 base and J by 9 bases, with 7 bases between. This CDR3 has 12 residues. CDR1 LNHNV and CDR2 YYDKDF come from the germline V gene (reference sequence). The CDR3, as DNA: TGTGCCACCAGCAGAGCCAAGAGTGAGCAGTTCTTC. Translation gives CATSRAKSEQFF.

This clone was detected once. The chain links TRBV5-1 to TRBJ2-7, with D unclear. The ends were cut back, 5 bases at V and 6 bases at J, with 18 bases in the middle. There are 14 residues in the CDR3. Germline loops: CDR1 SGHRS, CDR2 YFSETQ. In DNA, the CDR3 is TGCGCCAGCAGAATTCGGGCAGCCGGACCCGAGCAGTACTTC. Protein product: CASRIRAAGPEQYF.

This clone was recorded once. The gene calls are TRBV5-1 and TRBJ2-7, with 8 bases identical to TRBD1. Germline trimming cut 3 bases from V and 0 bases from J; bases unmatched to any gene: 8. Looked up from germline, CDR1 is SGHRS and CDR2 is YFSETQ. The CDR3 extends over 16 amino acids. This CDR3 reads CASSYGTGLSSYEQYF. CDR3 DNA sequence: TGCGCCAGCAGCTACGGGACAGGATTAAGCTCCTACGAGCAGTACTTC.

The chain recombines TRBV7-8 with TRBJ1-5; D call uncertain. The CDR3 is made up of 17 amino acids. Trimming removed 3 bases at V and 4 bases at J, with 19 bases between. Germline loops: CDR1 SGHVS, CDR2 FQNEAQ. For the CDR3, the DNA is TGTGCCAGCAGCTTGCTAACCCGGGGTTCCGTGAATCAGCCCCAGCATTTT. It translates to CASSLLTRGSVNQPQHF.

This chain joins TRBV27 and TRBJ2-5; possibly TRBD1 or TRBD2 for D (5 bases each). V was cut by 5 bases and J by 5 bases, with 18 bases left in between. Germline CDR1 reads MNHEY; CDR2 reads SMNVEV (reference sequence). The length of the CDR3 is 15 residues. CDR3 sequence (DNA): TGTGCCAGCAGTCCCCTTGGGACCCCCAGGGAGACCCAGTACTTC. As protein: CASSPLGTPRETQYF.

The chain is built from TRBV30 and TRBJ1-2; D is perhaps TRBD1 (5 bases). The CDR3 has 13 residues. The V gene lost 0 bases and the J gene lost 4 bases, with 9 bases spanning the gap. Germline loops: CDR1 GTSNPN, CDR2 SVGIG (reference sequence). DNA for the CDR3: TGTGCCTGGAGTGTTTTGGGACGCTATGGCTACACCTTC. This translates into CAWSVLGRYGYTF.

The chain links TRBV6-4 to TRBJ1-1; D unresolved. CDR1 and CDR2 from the germline V gene are MRHNA and SNTAGT. This CDR3 has 12 residues. V was cut by 10 bases and J by 4 bases, with 13 bases left in between. CDR3 loop: CAIPPRPTEAFF. In DNA, the CDR3 is TGTGCCATTCCGCCTCGCCCCACTGAAGCTTTCTTT.

The chain carries TRBV7-2 and TRBJ2-7, with 7 nucleotides matching TRBD1. Per the germline V gene, CDR1 is SGHTA and CDR2 is FQGNSA. The CDR3 has 14 residues. V gave up 5 bases and J gave up 7 bases; unmatched junction bases: 11. The CDR3 DNA sequence: TGTGCCAGCAGCCCCCGGCAGGGGGAGAGGGAGCAGTACTTC. This encodes CASSPRQGEREQYF.

V gene TRBV29-1 combines with J gene TRBJ1-3, with D hard to call. Germline V CDR1 and CDR2: SQVTM, ANQGSEA. Trimming shortened V by 1 base and J by 0 bases, and 7 bases separated the two germline ends. CDR3 length equals 14 residues. The CDR3 here is CSVEGRASGNTIYF. DNA of the CDR3: TGCAGCGTTGAAGGGAGGGCCTCTGGAAACACCATATATTTT.

V gene TRBV30 combines with J gene TRBJ1-2, with D perhaps TRBD1 (5 bases). The length of the CDR3 is 12 residues. Trimming cost V 0 bases and J 8 bases, with 10 bases left between them. Germline assignment: CDR1 GTSNPN and CDR2 SVGIG (reference sequence). CDR3 protein: CAWSVLGAGYTF. CDR3 nucleotides: TGTGCCTGGAGTGTCCTAGGGGCCGGCTACACCTTC. The whole variable domain, remainder taken from reference TRBV30 and TRBJ1-2, is SQTIHQWPATLVQPVGSPLSLECTVEGTSNPNLYWYRQAAGRGLQLLFYSVGIGQISSEVPQNLSASRPQDRQFILSSKKLLLSDSGFYLCAWSVLGAGYTFGSGTRLTVV.

The gene calls are TRBV30 and TRBJ2-5; tentatively, D is TRBD2 (6 bases). Trimming cost V 4 bases and J 5 bases, with 11 bases left between them. The CDR3 totals 12 residues. Germline CDR1 and CDR2: GTSNPN and SVGIG (reference sequence). CDR3 in amino acids: CAWTKGRETQYF. In DNA, the CDR3 is TGTGCCTGGACTAAGGGGAGGGAGACCCAGTACTTC.